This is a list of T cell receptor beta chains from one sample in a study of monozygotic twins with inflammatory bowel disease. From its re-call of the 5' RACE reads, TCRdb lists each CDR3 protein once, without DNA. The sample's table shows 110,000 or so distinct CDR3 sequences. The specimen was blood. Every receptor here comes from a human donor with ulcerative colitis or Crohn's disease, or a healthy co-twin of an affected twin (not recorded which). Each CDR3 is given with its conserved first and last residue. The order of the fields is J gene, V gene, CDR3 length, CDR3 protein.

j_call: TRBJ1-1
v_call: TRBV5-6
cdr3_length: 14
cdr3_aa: CASSSDGGLTEAFF

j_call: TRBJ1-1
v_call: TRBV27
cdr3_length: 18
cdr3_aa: CASSLAVPERAMNTEAFF

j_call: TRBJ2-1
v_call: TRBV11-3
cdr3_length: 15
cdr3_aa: CASSSRDRDRNEQFF

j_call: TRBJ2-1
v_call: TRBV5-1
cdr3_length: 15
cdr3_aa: CASSLHAGLDNEQFF

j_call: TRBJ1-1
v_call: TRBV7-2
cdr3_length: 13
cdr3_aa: CASSAGSITEAFF

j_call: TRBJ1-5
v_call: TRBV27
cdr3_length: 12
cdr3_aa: CASSGGDGPQHF

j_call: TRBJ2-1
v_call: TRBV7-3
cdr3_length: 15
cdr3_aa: CASSPRRGSYNEQFF

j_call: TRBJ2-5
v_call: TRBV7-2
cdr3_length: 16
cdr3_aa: CASSLSGGGTQETQYF

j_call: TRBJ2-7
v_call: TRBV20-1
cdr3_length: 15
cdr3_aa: CSAREERGQPYEQYF

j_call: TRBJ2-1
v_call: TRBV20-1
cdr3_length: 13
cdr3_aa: CSAGGTSYNEQFF